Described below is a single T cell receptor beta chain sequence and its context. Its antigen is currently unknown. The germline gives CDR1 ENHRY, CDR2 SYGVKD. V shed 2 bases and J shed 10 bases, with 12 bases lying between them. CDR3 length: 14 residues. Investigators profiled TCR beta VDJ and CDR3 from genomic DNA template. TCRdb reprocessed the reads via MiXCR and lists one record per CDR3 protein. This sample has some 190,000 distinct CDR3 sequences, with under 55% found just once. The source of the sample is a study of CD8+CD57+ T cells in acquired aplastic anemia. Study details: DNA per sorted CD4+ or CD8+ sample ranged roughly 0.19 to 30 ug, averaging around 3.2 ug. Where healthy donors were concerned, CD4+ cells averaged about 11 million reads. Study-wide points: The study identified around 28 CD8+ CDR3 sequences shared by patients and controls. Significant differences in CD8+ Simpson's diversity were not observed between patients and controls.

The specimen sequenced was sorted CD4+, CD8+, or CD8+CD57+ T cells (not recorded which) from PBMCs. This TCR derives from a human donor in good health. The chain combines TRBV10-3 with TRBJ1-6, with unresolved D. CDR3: CAISEGGYSSPLHF. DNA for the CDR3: TGTGCCATCAGTGAGGGCGGTTATAGCTCACCCCTCCACTTT.